Sequencing of this TCR beta chain was carried out in a study of glioma-infiltrating T cells after dendritic cell vaccination. Amplification used 60 V beta primers and 13 J beta primers. The table came from immunoSEQ multiplex PCR; TCRdb's copy has only in-frame clones and leaves some out. The table includes some 10,000 clones, about four fifths detected once. Indicated time point: after dendritic cell vaccination, including at tumor progression/relapse. PBMC sampling occurred before vaccination, two weeks after the third dose, and at progression. The clonotype originates from a human donor with glioblastoma. Specimen: blood, collected after dendritic cell vaccination.

The CDR3 DNA reads as TGTGCCAGCAGATCCGGGACATATTCCACAGATACGCAGTATTTT. Translated, it gives CASRSGTYSTDTQYF. V gene TRBV5-4 combines with J gene TRBJ2-3; weak D call: TRBD1 (6 bases). CDR3 length: 15 residues. Germline lookup yields CDR1 SGHNT and CDR2 YYREEE (reference sequence). Trimming removed 5 bases at V and 2 bases at J, with 15 bases between.